This T cell receptor (beta chain) was recorded in a study of CD8 T cells in ankylosing spondylitis. Findings of the study overall: A TCR beta motif made of about 8 highly homologous variants seemed typical of ankylosing spondylitis blood. Earlier authors reported some of these motif variants in reactive arthritis synovial fluid and blood.

Ten or more counts support this clonotype. Its antigen is not identified. As the method for making TCR beta libraries, quantitative 5'-RACE with molecular barcodes was used. TCRdb recomputed calls from the 5' RACE reads with MiXCR, one row per CDR3 protein. The profile shows 180,000 or so distinct CDR3 sequences, 11% of them singletons. The germline V gene encodes CDR1 MDHEN and CDR2 SYDVKM. Deletions cut 1 base from V and 1 base from J, with 18 bases between. The CDR3 covers 18 residues. The sample was blood, either unsorted or a sorted T cell fraction (not recorded which). The source of this sequence is a male donor with ankylosing spondylitis or in good health (not recorded which). The chain uses TRBV28 and TRBJ2-3; D is perhaps TRBD1 (8 bases). This CDR3 reads CASSLSGGGTGRTDTQYF. For the CDR3, the DNA is TGTGCCAGCAGTTTATCTGGGGGGGGGACAGGACGCACAGATACGCAGTATTTT.